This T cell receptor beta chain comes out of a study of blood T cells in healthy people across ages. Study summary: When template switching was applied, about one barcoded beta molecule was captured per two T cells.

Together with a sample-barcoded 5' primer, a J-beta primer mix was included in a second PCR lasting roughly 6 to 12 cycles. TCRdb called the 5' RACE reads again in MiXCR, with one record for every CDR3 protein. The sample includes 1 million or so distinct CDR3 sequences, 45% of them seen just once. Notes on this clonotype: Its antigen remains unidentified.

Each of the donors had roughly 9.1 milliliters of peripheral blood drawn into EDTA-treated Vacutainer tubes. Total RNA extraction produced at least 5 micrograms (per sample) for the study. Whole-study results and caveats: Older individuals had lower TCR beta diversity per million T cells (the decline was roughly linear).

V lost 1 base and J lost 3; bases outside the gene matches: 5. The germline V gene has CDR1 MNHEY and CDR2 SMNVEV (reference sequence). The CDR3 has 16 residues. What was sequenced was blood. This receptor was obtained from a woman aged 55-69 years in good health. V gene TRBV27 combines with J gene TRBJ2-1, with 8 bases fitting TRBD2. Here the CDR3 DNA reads TGTGCCAGCAGTTTATATACTAGCGGTCTCTACAATGAGCAGTTCTTC. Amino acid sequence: CASSLYTSGLYNEQFF.